Shown below are 11 T cell receptor beta chains from a single sample sequenced in a study of shared clonotypes between healthy human individuals. Sequencing used immunoSEQ multiplex PCR; TCRdb keeps in-frame clones, though not all of them. The sample yields a few million clones, almost 96% seen once. The material sequenced was naive CD4+ T cells sorted from blood. Indicated subset: CD45RA+ positively selected. All receptors come from a man aged 18 to 35 in good health.

Worth noting for this clone: Within the sample, other DNA sequences also encode this same CDR3. The gene calls are TRBV6-6 and TRBJ1-1; weak D call: TRBD1 (6 bases). CDR1 MNHNY and CDR2 SVGAGI come from the germline V gene (reference sequence). The CDR3 runs to 12 residues. Trimming shortened V by 2 bases and J by 6 bases, and 7 bases separated the two germline ends. The CDR3 sequence is CASSYQGSEAFF. The DNA for the CDR3 is TGTGCCAGCAGTTACCAGGGGTCTGAAGCTTTCTTT.

In the case of this clone: The sample contains more than one DNA sequence encoding this CDR3. V is TRBV9 and J is TRBJ2-7; tentative D call: TRBD2 (5 bases). The CDR3 covers 15 residues. The V end lost 0 bases, the J end lost 1 base, and 11 bases lay between the germline ends. The germline V gene has CDR1 SGDLS and CDR2 YYNGEE. The chain's CDR3 is CASSVGDSASYEQYF. CDR3 in DNA: TGTGCCAGCAGCGTAGGAGATAGCGCGTCCTACGAGCAGTACTTC.

J is TRBJ1-5 and V is TRBV7-2, with 8 bases matching TRBD1. Per germline, CDR1 SGHTA and CDR2 FQGNSA. V was clipped by 1 base and J by 2 bases; unmatched bases: 4. CDR3 size: 16 residues. In DNA, the CDR3 is TGTGCCAGCAGCTTAGAACCGACAGGGGGCAATCAGCCCCAGCATTTT. Translation: CASSLEPTGGNQPQHF. The variable domain in full, completed from reference TRBV7-2 and TRBJ1-5, reads GAGVSQSPSNKVTEKGKDVELRCDPISGHTALYWYRQSLGQGLEFLIYFQGNSAPDKSGLPSDRFSAERTGGSVSTLTIQRTQQEDSAVYLCASSLEPTGGNQPQHFGDGTRLSIL.

Details on this clone: The same CDR3 also results from other DNA sequences found in this sample. The genes are TRBV5-1 and TRBJ2-1, with D uncertain. The germline gives CDR1 SGHRS, CDR2 YFSETQ. The CDR3 has 15 amino acids. The V end was cut by 0 bases, the J end by 0 bases, with 7 bases between. The CDR3 loop reads CASSLVARSYNEQFF. As DNA, the CDR3 is TGCGCCAGCAGCTTGGTCGCCCGCTCCTACAATGAGCAGTTCTTC.

The chain uses TRBV11-2 and TRBJ2-5; weak D call: TRBD2 (7 bases). Germline V CDR1 and CDR2: SGHAT, FQNNGV. Trimming cost V 11 bases and J 5 bases, with 15 bases left between them. The CDR3 is made up of 12 amino acids. The CDR3 sequence is CAASGGGETQYF. CDR3 coding DNA: TGTGCCGCCTCGGGGGGCGGGGAGACCCAGTACTTC.

This sequence joins TRBV2 and TRBJ2-7, with D hard to call. There are 11 residues in the CDR3. The germline CDR1 and CDR2 sequences are SNHLY and FYNNEI. The ends were cut back, 4 bases at V and 7 bases at J, with 8 bases in the middle. The CDR3 DNA is TGTGCCAGCAGTGTGGGCCGGGAGCAGTACTTC. Its translation: CASSVGREQYF. The entire variable domain, with the rest obtained from reference TRBV2 and TRBJ2-7, is as follows: EPEVTQTPSHQVTQMGQEVILRCVPISNHLYFYWYRQILGQKVEFLVSFYNNEISEKSEIFDDQFSVERPDGSNFTLKIRSTKLEDSAMYFCASSVGREQYFGPGTRLTVT.

The chain's CDR3 is CASSLSGRGYYGYTF. For the CDR3, the DNA is TGTGCCAGCAGTTTATCCGGCAGGGGGTACTATGGCTACACCTTC. This rearrangement joins TRBV27 to TRBJ1-2; 7 bases agree with TRBD1. The CDR3 loop spans 15 amino acids. Germline loops: CDR1 MNHEY, CDR2 SMNVEV (reference sequence). The V and J ends lost 0 bases and 3 bases, in that order; junction bases with no gene match: 4.

The chain combines TRBV5-1 with TRBJ2-2, with TRBD1 as a possible D gene (6 bases). The ends were cut back, 3 bases at V and 0 bases at J, with 12 bases in the middle. The CDR3 covers 16 residues. CDR1 SGHRS and CDR2 YFSETQ come from the germline V gene. The CDR3 DNA is TGCGCCAGCAGCTACCCGACAGGCACGAACACCGGGGAGCTGTTTTTT. Residues: CASSYPTGTNTGELFF.

The CDR3: CASSLLPGTSGGEQYF. The CDR3 DNA is TGTGCCAGCAGTCTTCTCCCCGGGACTAGCGGAGGCGAGCAGTACTTC. V and J are TRBV28 and TRBJ2-7, with 11 bases fitting TRBD2. Trimming removed 5 bases from V and 6 bases from J; junction bases left unmatched: 12. Germline V gene data show CDR1 as MDHEN and CDR2 as SYDVKM. The CDR3 length is 16 residues.

The V call is TRBV4-3, the J call TRBJ2-5; 10 bases align to TRBD1. The CDR3 length is 17 residues. J was trimmed by 5 bases and V by 0 bases; bases with no gene match: 9. Germline V gene data show CDR1 as LGHNA and CDR2 as YSLEER. The CDR3: CASSQDLVGQGGETQYF. In DNA form, the CDR3 reads TGCGCCAGCAGCCAAGATCTAGTAGGACAGGGGGGGGAGACCCAGTACTTC.

The CDR3 bases are TGCGCCAGCAGCCCACAATCCGGGACACAAGGCAACTATGGCTACACCTTC. Amino acid sequence: CASSPQSGTQGNYGYTF. The genes are TRBV5-1 and TRBJ1-2; D might be TRBD1 (6 bases). The CDR3 contains 17 residues. CDR1 and CDR2 from the germline V gene are SGHRS and YFSETQ. The ends were cut back, 4 bases at V and 2 bases at J, with 21 bases in the middle.